This record covers a single T cell receptor (beta chain). The sample originates from a study of blood T cell repertoires in COVID-19. The method was immunoSEQ multiplex PCR; TCRdb's version includes in-frame clones alone and lacks a portion of them. The data hold more than 65,000 clones, with approximately 78% observed a single time. This CDR3 has 19 amino acids. The sequenced material came from peripheral blood. The chain links TRBV12-2 to TRBJ2-2; TRBD1 is taken as the D call from the table, unchecked against the DNA. TRBV12-2 has pseudogene status. The origin of this receptor is an elderly woman with acute or convalescent COVID-19. CDR3 in DNA: TGTGCAAGTCGCTTTGGGATCCAGGGTAGGTATGGGTCCACCGGGGAGCTGTTTTTT. This translates into CASRFGIQGRYGSTGELFF.